The 26 T cell receptor beta chains in this list originate from one sample, sequenced in a study of beta chain features in type 1 diabetes. General study findings and limits: All four CD4+ subsets of Type 1 diabetes patients contained TCRB CDR3s that were moderately but significantly shorter.

The isolated RNA, all of it, was reverse transcribed, so expressed TCRB transcripts were what got sequenced. TCRdb keeps only in-frame clones here, not all; method: immunoSEQ multiplex PCR. The data show roughly 260,000 clones, 11% seen once. No antigen has been assigned to these receptors. Sequenced input: naive CD4+ T cells from blood. The receptors originated from a man aged 30-40 years with type 1 diabetes.

Only a few counts were recorded for this clone. V gene TRBV27 combines with J gene TRBJ2-5; 8 nucleotides match TRBD2. Germline CDR1 reads MNHEY; CDR2 reads SMNVEV (reference sequence). V dropped 2 bases and J dropped 1; count of bases not matched to a gene: 6. This CDR3 is 16 amino acids long. CDR3 sequence (DNA): TGTGCCAGCAGTTTAACAGCGGGGGCGACCCAAGAGACCCAGTACTTC. Translating it yields CASSLTAGATQETQYF.

The chain links TRBV7-2 to TRBJ2-5; D is uncertain. The germline gives CDR1 SGHTA, CDR2 FQGNSA. The V and J ends lost 1 base and 7 bases respectively, with 16 bases between them. This CDR3 region has 15 residues. The CDR3 bases are TGTGCCAGCAGCTTAGTTTGGGCGTCGGAAGGGACCCAGTACTTC. Encoded protein: CASSLVWASEGTQYF. The entire variable domain, with the rest obtained from reference TRBV7-2 and TRBJ2-5, is as follows: GAGVSQSPSNKVTEKGKDVELRCDPISGHTALYWYRQSLGQGLEFLIYFQGNSAPDKSGLPSDRFSAERTGGSVSTLTIQRTQQEDSAVYLCASSLVWASEGTQYFGPGTRLLVL.

The table lists this clone with a few counts. The J gene is TRBJ2-5, the V gene TRBV7-6, with D perhaps matching TRBD2 (5 bases). This CDR3 has 14 residues. The V end lost 5 bases, the J end lost 2 bases, and 12 bases lay between the germline ends. Germline V gene lookup returns CDR1 SGHVS and CDR2 FNYEAQ. DNA for the CDR3: TGTGCCAGCAGCCTTCGTCCGGGGCAAGAGACCCAGTACTTC. Protein: CASSLRPGQETQYF.

This clone occurred a few times. The V and J genes are TRBV7-3 and TRBJ2-1; the match to TRBD2 covers 8 bases. The length of the CDR3 is 14 residues. V lost 5 bases and J lost 4; bases outside the gene matches: 4. The germline V gene has CDR1 SGHTA and CDR2 FQGTGA. The CDR3 region is CASSPGGRYNEQFF. CDR3 nucleotides: TGTGCCAGCAGCCCGGGGGGGCGATACAATGAGCAGTTCTTC.

This clone appeared a few times. The genes are TRBV6-1 and TRBJ2-6, with D possibly TRBD1 on 6 matching bases. V lost 6 bases, J lost 2 bases, and 11 bases lay in between. The germline gives CDR1 MNHNS, CDR2 SASEGT. The CDR3 is 15 residues long. The CDR3 DNA reads TGTGCCAGCAGCTACCAGGGGACTGGGGCCAACGTCCTGACTTTC. Residues: CASSYQGTGANVLTF.

The table lists this clone with a few counts. This chain connects TRBV2 to TRBJ2-3; D is perhaps TRBD2 (7 bases). V was shortened by 7 bases and J by 0 bases, with 11 bases between the two germline ends. This CDR3 region has 14 residues. CDR1 and CDR2 (germline): SNHLY, FYNNEI. Here the CDR3 reads CASNGGLSTDTQYF. The CDR3 bases are TGTGCCAGCAACGGGGGGCTTAGCACAGATACGCAGTATTTT.

In this sample, this clone turned up a few times. The rearrangement links TRBV19 to TRBJ2-1; 14 bases are a match to TRBD2. The V and J ends lost 4 bases and 8 bases, in that order; junction bases with no gene match: 7. The CDR3 loop spans 16 amino acids. Germline assignment: CDR1 LNHDA and CDR2 SQIVND (reference sequence). DNA for the CDR3: TGTGCCAGTAGTAACACCGGGACTAGCGGGGGAGATGAGCAGTTCTTC. Protein sequence: CASSNTGTSGGDEQFF.

The genes are TRBV19 and TRBJ1-3; maybe TRBD1 (5 bases). The germline CDR1 and CDR2 sequences are LNHDA and SQIVND (reference sequence). This CDR3 comprises 14 residues. Trimming removed 9 bases from V and 0 bases from J, with 12 bases in between. DNA for the CDR3: TGTGCCAGCGCCGGGACTTCCTCTGGAAACACCATATATTTT. Residues: CASAGTSSGNTIYF.

This clone came up a few times. The chain links TRBV7-2 to TRBJ1-6; D might be TRBD1 (6 bases). The CDR3 has 15 amino acids. Germline loops: CDR1 SGHTA, CDR2 FQGNSA. V dropped 0 bases and J dropped 9 bases, with 12 bases sitting between them. The CDR3 bases are TGTGCCAGCAGCTTAGCTCAGGGGCAGGGTTCACCCCTCCACTTT. It codes for CASSLAQGQGSPLHF.

This sequence joins TRBV10-3 and TRBJ2-1, with 7 bases fitting TRBD2. Germline loops: CDR1 ENHRY, CDR2 SYGVKD. V trimming: 4 bases; J trimming: 8 bases; junction bases outside the gene matches: 14. This CDR3 comprises 16 residues. This CDR3 is CAISVGVSGRGDEQFF. CDR3 in DNA: TGTGCCATCAGTGTGGGGGTGTCAGGCCGGGGGGATGAGCAGTTCTTC.

In its sample, this clone was seen a few times. The V gene is TRBV9, the J gene TRBJ2-7; 8 positions match TRBD2. V was clipped by 0 bases and J by 3 bases; unmatched bases: 5. This CDR3 has 15 amino acids. The germline V gene has CDR1 SGDLS and CDR2 YYNGEE. The CDR3 reads CASSVGGGTSYEQYF. The CDR3 region has the DNA TGTGCCAGCAGCGTAGGGGGGGGGACTAGCTACGAGCAGTACTTC.

The chain has TRBV7-9 and TRBJ2-7, with 9 nucleotides matching TRBD1. Germline CDR1 SEHNR, CDR2 FQNEAQ (reference sequence). The CDR3 runs to 15 residues. The V segment lost 5 bases and the J segment 3 bases; nucleotides outside the gene matches: 8. The CDR3 nucleotides are TGTGCCAGCAGCCTCGCGAGGACAGGGGTCTACGAGCAGTACTTC. Encoded protein: CASSLARTGVYEQYF.

The chain combines TRBV7-9 with TRBJ2-1, with 8 bases aligning to TRBD2. The germline V gene encodes CDR1 SEHNR and CDR2 FQNEAQ (reference sequence). The CDR3 loop spans 15 amino acids. J gave up 0 bases and V 5 bases, and 3 bases lay outside the gene matches. CDR3 bases: TGTGCCAGCAGCCAGCGGGGGAGCTCCTACAATGAGCAGTTCTTC. Translated, it gives CASSQRGSSYNEQFF.

This chain connects TRBV5-1 to TRBJ2-5; no clear D. Germline V CDR1 and CDR2: SGHRS, YFSETQ. This CDR3 is built from 14 residues. With 1 base removed from V and 1 base from J, the gap between germline ends came to 8 bases. CDR3 coding DNA: TGCGCCAGCAGCTTGATGTCAGGCCAAGAGACCCAGTACTTC. Translated: CASSLMSGQETQYF.

The rearrangement links TRBV7-2 to TRBJ2-3; a weak D match, TRBD1 (6 bases). The V end was cut by 2 bases, the J end by 4 bases, with 7 bases between. Germline V CDR1 and CDR2: SGHTA, FQGNSA. The CDR3 runs 13 residues. The CDR3 loop reads CASSLQGPDTQYF. In DNA form, the CDR3 reads TGTGCCAGCAGCTTACAGGGGCCAGATACGCAGTATTTT.

The chain links TRBV6-5 to TRBJ2-1; a weak D match, TRBD1 (6 bases). This CDR3 has 16 residues. V was pared by 0 bases and J by 8 bases, with 17 bases between. The germline V gene encodes CDR1 MNHEY and CDR2 SVGAGI. The CDR3 loop reads CASSYSIRQGYDEQFF. The CDR3 nucleotides read TGTGCCAGCAGTTACTCAATCCGCCAGGGGTATGATGAGCAGTTCTTC.

This clone turned up a few times. V is TRBV29-1 and J is TRBJ2-7, with 11 bases aligning to TRBD1. V dropped 6 bases and J dropped 2; count of bases not matched to a gene: 6. Germline CDR1 reads SQVTM; CDR2 reads ANQGSEA. The CDR3 has 14 amino acids. CDR3 nucleotides: TGCAGCGTCAGGAGGGGACAGGGGGCCTACGAGCAGTACTTC. Its translation: CSVRRGQGAYEQYF.

The table lists this clone with a few counts. The chain couples TRBV19 to TRBJ1-5; maybe TRBD1 (5 bases). V gave up 3 bases and J gave up 5 bases, with 8 bases separating them. Germline CDR1 and CDR2: LNHDA and SQIVND (reference sequence). The CDR3 runs to 13 residues. In DNA, the CDR3 is TGTGCCAGTAGTATGGACATGTATCAGCCCCAGCATTTT. This sequence encodes CASSMDMYQPQHF.

This clone showed up just a few times. This chain connects TRBV30 to TRBJ1-2, with D hard to call. The ends were cut back, 6 bases at V and 4 bases at J, with 15 bases in the middle. CDR3 size: 13 residues. CDR1 and CDR2 (germline): GTSNPN, SVGIG (reference sequence). The CDR3 DNA reads TGTGCCTGCAACGACCGGGGAATCTATGGCTACACCTTC. It specifies CACNDRGIYGYTF.

This clone was seen a handful of times. The chain recombines TRBV21-1 with TRBJ2-2; the table's D call TRBD2 went unverified against the DNA. TRBV21-1 is shown as a pseudogene. The CDR3 loop spans 17 amino acids. This CDR3 is CASSKRERGGLTGELFF. DNA of the CDR3: TGTGCCAGCAGCAAGAGAGAGCGGGGGGGCCTCACCGGGGAGCTGTTTTTT.

In this sample, this clone turned up a few times. This CDR3 is CASSIGRGEKTQYF. The DNA for the CDR3 is TGTGCCAGTAGTATTGGCAGGGGAGAGAAGACCCAGTACTTC. The chain couples TRBV19 to TRBJ2-5; maybe TRBD1 (6 bases). The CDR3 length is 14 residues. V gave up 3 bases and J gave up 6 bases, with 14 bases separating them. The V gene's germline CDR1 is LNHDA and CDR2 SQIVND (reference sequence).

The chain links TRBV15 to TRBJ2-3; D not resolved. In germline, CDR1 is LNHNV, CDR2 YYDKDF (reference sequence). V was trimmed by 1 base and J by 2 bases, leaving 7 bases between them. CDR3 length equals 14 residues. CDR3 sequence reads: CATSRGGPTDTQYF. The CDR3 DNA sequence: TGTGCCACCAGCAGAGGTGGGCCCACAGATACGCAGTATTTT.

The chain uses TRBV5-1 and TRBJ2-1; TRBD1 aligns across 9 bases. CDR1 is SGHRS and CDR2 is YFSETQ in the germline V gene. The CDR3 runs 15 residues. The ends lost 3 bases at V and 8 bases at J; junction bases unmatched: 9. DNA for the CDR3: TGCGCCAGCAGCTGGGACAGGGTCATGTGGGATGAGCAGTTCTTC. Protein: CASSWDRVMWDEQFF.

The rearrangement uses TRBV9 and TRBJ2-1, with D possibly matching TRBD2 (5 bases). Trimming took off 2 bases at V and 2 bases at J, with 11 bases between the two ends. Germline loops: CDR1 SGDLS, CDR2 YYNGEE. This CDR3 contains 15 residues. The CDR3 sequence: CASSVNGNTYNEQFF. The CDR3 nucleotides read TGTGCCAGCAGCGTTAACGGGAACACCTACAATGAGCAGTTCTTC.

This clone was seen a few times. This rearrangement joins TRBV5-4 to TRBJ2-3; 10 bases are shared with TRBD2. The CDR3 totals 15 residues. V gave up 2 bases and J gave up 5 bases; unmatched junction bases: 5. Germline assignment: CDR1 SGHNT and CDR2 YYREEE (reference sequence). CDR3 loop: CASSLSLAGEDTQYF. The DNA for the CDR3 is TGTGCCAGCAGCTTATCCCTAGCGGGGGAAGATACGCAGTATTTT. Full variable domain (missing parts from reference TRBV5-4 and TRBJ2-3): ETGVTQSPTHLIKTRGQQVTLRCSSQSGHNTVSWYQQALGQGPQFIFQYYREEENGRGNFPPRFSGLQFPNYSSELNVNALELDDSALYLCASSLSLAGEDTQYFGPGTRLTVL.

V is TRBV6-1 and J is TRBJ1-2, with D perhaps matching TRBD1 (6 bases). V was clipped by 9 bases and J by 4 bases, with 12 bases between them. The germline V gene encodes CDR1 MNHNS and CDR2 SASEGT. The CDR3 is 12 amino acids. The CDR3, as DNA: TGTGCCAGTCGACAGGCCCTCTATGGCTACACCTTC. Translation: CASRQALYGYTF.